This TCR beta chain is drawn from a study of T cells in Graves' hyperthyroidism and ophthalmopathy. In its sample, this clonotype was seen a few times. The antigen is undetermined. Disease duration was under 3 months in the ophthalmopathy patients, who also had a Clinical Activity Score of at least 3 and a NOSPECS grade of at least 4. Used for diagnoses were clinical symptoms, serum thyroxine and TRAb, thyroid ultrasound and orbital computed tomography. Whole-study results and caveats: For ophthalmopathy, model prediction preceded onset by a median approximately 6 months.

There were TCR beta CDR3 regions amplified from RNA transcripts. The HTBI primer set drove a first-round RT-PCR of the TCR CDR3. TCRdb recomputed calls from the multiplex PCR reads with MiXCR, one row per CDR3 protein. The profile shows under 550,000 distinct CDR3 sequences, around 20% of them singletons. Sequencing was performed on blood. This sequence was found in a man aged 35 to 55 with Graves' ophthalmopathy.

The CDR3 loop reads CASSSVGQGFYGYTF. The CDR3 DNA follows: TGTGCCAGCAGTTCGGTGGGACAGGGGTTCTATGGCTACACCTTC. The chain couples TRBV9 to TRBJ1-2; 10 bases line up with TRBD1. Germline trimming cut 5 bases from V and 4 bases from J; bases unmatched to any gene: 8. This CDR3 region has 15 residues. Germline V gene lookup returns CDR1 SGDLS and CDR2 YYNGEE.